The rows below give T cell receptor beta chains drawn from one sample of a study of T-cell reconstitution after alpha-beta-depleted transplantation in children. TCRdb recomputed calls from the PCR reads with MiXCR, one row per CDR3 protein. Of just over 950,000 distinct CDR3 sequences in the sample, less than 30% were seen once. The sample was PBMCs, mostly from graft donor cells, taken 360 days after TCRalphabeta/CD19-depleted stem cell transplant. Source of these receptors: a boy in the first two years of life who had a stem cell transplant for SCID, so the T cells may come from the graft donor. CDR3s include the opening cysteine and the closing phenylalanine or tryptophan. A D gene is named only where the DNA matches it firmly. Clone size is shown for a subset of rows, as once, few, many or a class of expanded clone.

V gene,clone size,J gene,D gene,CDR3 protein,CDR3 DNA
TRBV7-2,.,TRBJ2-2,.,CASSQQGIVTGELFF,TGTGCCAGCAGCCAACAGGGTATTGTAACCGGGGAGCTGTTTTTT
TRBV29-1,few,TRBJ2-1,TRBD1,CSVNPGQGAWNEQFF,TGCAGCGTAAACCCGGGACAGGGGGCTTGGAATGAGCAGTTCTTC
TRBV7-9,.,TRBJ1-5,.,CASSLAGQGPQHF,TGTGCCAGCAGTCTCGCCGGGCAAGGTCCCCAGCATTTT
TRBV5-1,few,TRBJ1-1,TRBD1,CASSLGTGITEAFF,TGCGCCAGCAGCTTGGGGACAGGGATCACTGAAGCTTTCTTT
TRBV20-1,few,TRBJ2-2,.,CSARPGQKNTGELFF,TGCAGTGCTAGACCAGGACAGAAGAACACCGGGGAGCTGTTTTTT
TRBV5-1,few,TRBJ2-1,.,CASSLYQQGTRSYNEQFF,TGCGCCAGCAGCTTATACCAACAGGGCACCAGGTCCTACAATGAGCAGTTCTTC
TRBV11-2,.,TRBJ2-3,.,CASSPRQPRTDTQYF,TGTGCCAGCAGCCCCCGACAGCCTCGCACAGATACGCAGTATTTT
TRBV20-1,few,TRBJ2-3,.,CSARGGNTQYF,TGCAGTGCTAGAGGGGGGAATACGCAGTATTTT
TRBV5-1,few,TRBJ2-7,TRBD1,CASRKVQGVSYEQYF,TGCGCCAGCAGGAAAGTCCAGGGGGTGTCCTACGAGCAGTACTTC
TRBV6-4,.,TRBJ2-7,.,CASIQLTKCGSYEQYF,TGTGCCAGCATACAACTAACCAAGTGTGGCTCCTACGAGCAGTACTTC
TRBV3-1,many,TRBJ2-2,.,CASSQVSTGELFF,TGTGCCAGCAGCCAAGTTAGCACCGGGGAGCTGTTTTTT
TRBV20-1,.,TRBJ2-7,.,CSAGPPRVNYEQYF,TGCAGTGCTGGACCACCCAGGGTGAACTACGAGCAGTACTTC